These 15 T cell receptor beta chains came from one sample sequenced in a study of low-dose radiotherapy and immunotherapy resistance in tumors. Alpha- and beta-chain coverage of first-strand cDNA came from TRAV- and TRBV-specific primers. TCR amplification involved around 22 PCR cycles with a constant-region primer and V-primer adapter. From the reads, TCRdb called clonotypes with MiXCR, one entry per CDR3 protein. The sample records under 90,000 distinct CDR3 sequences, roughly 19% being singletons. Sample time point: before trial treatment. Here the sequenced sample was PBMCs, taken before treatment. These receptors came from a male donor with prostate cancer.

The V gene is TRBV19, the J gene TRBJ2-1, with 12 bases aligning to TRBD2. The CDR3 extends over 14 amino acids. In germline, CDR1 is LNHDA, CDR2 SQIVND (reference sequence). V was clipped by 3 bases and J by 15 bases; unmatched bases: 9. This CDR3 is CASSISSSGGASFF. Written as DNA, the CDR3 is TGTGCCAGTAGTATTTCGTCTAGCGGGGGGGCTTCGTTCTTC. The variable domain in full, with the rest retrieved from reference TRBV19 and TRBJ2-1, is DGGITQSPKYLFRKEGQNVTLSCEQNLNHDAMYWYRQDPGQGLRLIYYSQIVNDFQKGDIAEGYSVSREKKESFPLTVTSAQKNPTAFYLCASSISSSGGASFFGPGTRLTVL.

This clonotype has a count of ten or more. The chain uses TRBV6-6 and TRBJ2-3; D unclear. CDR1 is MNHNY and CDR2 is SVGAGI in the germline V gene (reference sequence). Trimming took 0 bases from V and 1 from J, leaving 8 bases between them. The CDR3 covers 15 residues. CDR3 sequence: CASSYSRGRTDTQYF. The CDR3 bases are TGTGCCAGCAGTTACTCCAGAGGACGCACAGATACGCAGTATTTT.

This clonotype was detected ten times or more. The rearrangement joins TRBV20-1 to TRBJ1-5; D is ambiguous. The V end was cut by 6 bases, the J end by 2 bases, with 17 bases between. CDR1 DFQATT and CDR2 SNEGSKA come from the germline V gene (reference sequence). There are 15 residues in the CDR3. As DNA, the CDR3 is TGCAGTGCGGCTGCACCTGGTGGCGGCAATCAGCCCCAGCATTTT. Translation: CSAAAPGGGNQPQHF.

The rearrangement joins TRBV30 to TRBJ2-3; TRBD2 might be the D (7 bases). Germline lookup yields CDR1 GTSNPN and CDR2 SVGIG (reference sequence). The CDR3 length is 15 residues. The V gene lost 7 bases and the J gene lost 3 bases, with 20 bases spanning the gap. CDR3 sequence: CASKRGGAATDTQYF. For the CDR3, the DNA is TGTGCCTCAAAGCGAGGGGGGGCCGCGACAGATACGCAGTATTTT.

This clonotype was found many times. The CDR3 DNA reads as TGCGCCAGCAGCCAAACTAGCGGGGTATACAATGAGCAGTTCTTC. Residues: CASSQTSGVYNEQFF. V usage is TRBV5-1 and J usage is TRBJ2-1; 10 bases map to TRBD2. Looked up from germline, CDR1 is SGHRS and CDR2 is YFSETQ. The CDR3 spans 15 residues. With V trimmed by 4 bases and J by 4 bases, 5 bases remained unmatched.

CDR3 coding DNA: TGTGCCAGCAGACCCGGAGCCGCCTACGAGCAGTACTTC. As protein: CASRPGAAYEQYF. The chain employs TRBV7-2 and TRBJ2-7; D is unresolved. CDR1 and CDR2 (germline): SGHTA, FQGNSA. The CDR3 has 13 amino acids. V was trimmed by 6 bases and J by 2 bases, leaving 11 bases between them.

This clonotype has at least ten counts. CDR3 region: CASSPPGRTREQFF. CDR3 sequence (DNA): TGTGCCAGCAGCCCCCCGGGACGAACGAGGGAGCAGTTCTTC. V is TRBV13 and J is TRBJ2-1; the D call may be TRBD1 or TRBD2 (5 bases each). The CDR3 extends over 14 amino acids. Germline CDR1 and CDR2: PRHDT and FYEKMQ (reference sequence). V lost 5 bases, J lost 10 bases, and 18 bases lay in between.

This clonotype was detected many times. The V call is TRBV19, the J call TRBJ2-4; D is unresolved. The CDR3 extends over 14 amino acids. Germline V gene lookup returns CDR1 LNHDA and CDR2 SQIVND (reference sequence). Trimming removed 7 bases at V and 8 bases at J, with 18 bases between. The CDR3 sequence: CASIPRWGSDIQYF. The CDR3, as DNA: TGTGCCAGTATCCCCCGTTGGGGTTCAGACATTCAGTACTTC.

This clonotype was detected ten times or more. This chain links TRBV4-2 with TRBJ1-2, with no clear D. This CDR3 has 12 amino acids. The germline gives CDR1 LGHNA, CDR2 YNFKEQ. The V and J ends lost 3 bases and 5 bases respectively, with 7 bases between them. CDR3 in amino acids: CASSHPAYGYTF. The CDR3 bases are TGTGCCAGCAGCCACCCGGCATATGGCTACACCTTC.

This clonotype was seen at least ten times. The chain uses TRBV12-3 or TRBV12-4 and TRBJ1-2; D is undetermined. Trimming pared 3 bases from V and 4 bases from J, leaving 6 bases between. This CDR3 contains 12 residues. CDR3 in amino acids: CASSFEGYGYTF. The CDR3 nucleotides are TGTGCCAGCAGTTTCGAGGGCTATGGCTACACCTTC.

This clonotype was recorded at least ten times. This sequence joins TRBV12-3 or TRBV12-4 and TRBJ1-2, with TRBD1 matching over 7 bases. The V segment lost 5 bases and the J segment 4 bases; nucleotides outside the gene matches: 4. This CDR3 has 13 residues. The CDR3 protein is CASSRDRVYGYTF. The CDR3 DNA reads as TGTGCCAGCAGTCGCGACAGGGTCTATGGCTACACCTTC.

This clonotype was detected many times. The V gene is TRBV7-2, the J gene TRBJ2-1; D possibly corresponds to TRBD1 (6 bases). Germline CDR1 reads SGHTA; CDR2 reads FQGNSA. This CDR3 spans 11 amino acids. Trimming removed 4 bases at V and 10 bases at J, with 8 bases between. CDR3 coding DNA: TGTGCCAGCAGCTGGACAGCCGAGCAGTTCTTC. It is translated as CASSWTAEQFF.

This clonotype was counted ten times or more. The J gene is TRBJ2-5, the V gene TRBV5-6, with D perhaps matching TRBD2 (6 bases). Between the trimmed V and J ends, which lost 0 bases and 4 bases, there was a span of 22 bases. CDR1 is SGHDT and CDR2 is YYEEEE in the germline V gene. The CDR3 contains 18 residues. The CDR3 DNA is TGTGCCAGCAGCTTGGATTACGTCGTGGGGGGTTCGTTAGAGACCCAGTACTTC. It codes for CASSLDYVVGGSLETQYF.

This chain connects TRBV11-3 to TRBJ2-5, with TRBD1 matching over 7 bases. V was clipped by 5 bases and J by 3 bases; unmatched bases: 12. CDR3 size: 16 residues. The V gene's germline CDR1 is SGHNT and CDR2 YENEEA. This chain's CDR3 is CASSSSRGTEEETQYF. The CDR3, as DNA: TGTGCCAGCAGCAGCAGCCGAGGGACAGAAGAAGAGACCCAGTACTTC.

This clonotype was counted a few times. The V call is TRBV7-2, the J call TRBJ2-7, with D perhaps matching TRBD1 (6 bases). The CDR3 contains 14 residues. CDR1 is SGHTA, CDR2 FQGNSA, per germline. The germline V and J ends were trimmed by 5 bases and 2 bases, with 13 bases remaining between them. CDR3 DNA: TGTGCCAGCAGCAGCAGGGGTGGGACCTACGAGCAGTACTTC. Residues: CASSSRGGTYEQYF.